This T cell receptor (beta chain) is from a study of T cells expressing NK-cell markers. Study-wide background: It was sorted CD3+CD56+NKG2C+, CD3+CD56+NKG2C- and CD3+CD56-NKG2C+ T cells that supplied the TCR beta repertoires.

As regards this clonotype: Antigen unknown.

Production of TCR beta cDNA relied on 5'RACE template switching with UMIs. Following a re-call of the 5' RACE reads, TCRdb has one entry per CDR3 protein and lacks DNA. The sample includes about 450,000 distinct CDR3 sequences. The CDR3 contains 12 residues. The germline V gene has CDR1 SGDLS and CDR2 YYNGEE. Study-level points and caveats: These clonotypes also led the CD3+CD56-NKG2C+ fraction in a few donors. A range of about 1.0-7.0% of CD8+ T cells consisted of dominant NKG2C+ clonotypes in about six donors.

Sequencing input: blood T cells: a sorted CD56 or NKG2C T cell subset, CD4+ or CD8+ T cells, or bulk PBMC T cells (not recorded which). This chain joins TRBV9 and TRBJ2-2. The clonotype originates from a woman aged 18-69 years in good health. CDR3 protein: CASSVNTGELFF.